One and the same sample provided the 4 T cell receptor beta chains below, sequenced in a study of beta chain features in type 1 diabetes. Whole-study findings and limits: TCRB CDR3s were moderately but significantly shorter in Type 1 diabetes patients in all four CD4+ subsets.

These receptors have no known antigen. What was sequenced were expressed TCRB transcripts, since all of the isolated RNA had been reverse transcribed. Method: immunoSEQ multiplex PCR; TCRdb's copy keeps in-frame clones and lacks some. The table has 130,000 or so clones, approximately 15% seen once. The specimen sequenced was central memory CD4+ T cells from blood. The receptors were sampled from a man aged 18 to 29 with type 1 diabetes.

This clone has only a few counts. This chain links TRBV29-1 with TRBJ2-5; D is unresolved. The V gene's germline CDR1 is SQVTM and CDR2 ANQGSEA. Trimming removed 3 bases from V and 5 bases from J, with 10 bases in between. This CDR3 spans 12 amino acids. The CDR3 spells CSVEGFGETQYF. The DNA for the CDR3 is TGCAGCGTTGAGGGGTTTGGGGAGACCCAGTACTTC.

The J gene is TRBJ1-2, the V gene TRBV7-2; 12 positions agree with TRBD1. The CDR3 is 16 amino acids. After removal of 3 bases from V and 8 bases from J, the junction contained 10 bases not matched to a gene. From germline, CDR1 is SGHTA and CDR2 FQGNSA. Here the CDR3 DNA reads TGTGCCAGCAGCTTGGACGGGACAGGGGGCGCGCTGGGCTACACCTTC. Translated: CASSLDGTGGALGYTF.

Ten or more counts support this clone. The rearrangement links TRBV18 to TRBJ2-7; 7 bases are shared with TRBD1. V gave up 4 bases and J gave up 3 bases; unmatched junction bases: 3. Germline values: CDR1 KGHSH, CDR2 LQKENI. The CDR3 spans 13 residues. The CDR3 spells CASSQGQFYEQYF. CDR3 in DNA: TGTGCCAGCTCACAGGGACAGTTCTACGAGCAGTACTTC. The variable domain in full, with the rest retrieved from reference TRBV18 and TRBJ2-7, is NAGVMQNPRHLVRRRGQEARLRCSPMKGHSHVYWYRQLPEEGLKFMVYLQKENIIDESGMPKERFSAEFPKEGPSILRIQQVVRGDSAAYFCASSQGQFYEQYFGPGTRLTVT.

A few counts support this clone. The chain's CDR3 is CSILGGKRADTEAFF. CDR3 DNA sequence: TGCAGCATATTGGGGGGTAAGAGGGCTGACACTGAAGCTTTCTTT. This rearrangement joins TRBV29-1 to TRBJ1-1; a weak D match, TRBD1 (5 bases). V lost 8 bases and J 3 bases, leaving 22 bases between the germline ends. The CDR3 length is 15 residues. Germline CDR1 SQVTM, CDR2 ANQGSEA.